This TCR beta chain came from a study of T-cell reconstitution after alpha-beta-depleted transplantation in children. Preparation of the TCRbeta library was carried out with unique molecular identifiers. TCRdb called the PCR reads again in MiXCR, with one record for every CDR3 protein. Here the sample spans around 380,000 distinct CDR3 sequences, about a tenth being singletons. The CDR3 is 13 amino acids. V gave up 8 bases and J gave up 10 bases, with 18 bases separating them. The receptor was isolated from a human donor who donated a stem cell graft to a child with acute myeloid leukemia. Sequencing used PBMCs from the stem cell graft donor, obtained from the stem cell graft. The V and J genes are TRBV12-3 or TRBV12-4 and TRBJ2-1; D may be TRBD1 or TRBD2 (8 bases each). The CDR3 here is CASSGGGGSEQFF. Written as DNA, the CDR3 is TGTGCCAGCTCAGGGGGCGGGGGGTCCGAGCAGTTCTTC.